The sample holds a few counts of the clone carrying this T cell receptor (beta chain). The antigen remains unidentified. Researchers reported that TCR beta cDNA libraries carried unique molecular identifiers. TCRdb used MiXCR to reprocess the PCR reads, holding one entry per CDR3 protein. This table holds approximately 730,000 distinct CDR3 sequences, 35% to 55% found once. This entry belongs to a study of post-analysis software for immune sequencing data. Study conclusions and caveats: Multiple sclerosis patients showed significantly lower normalized Chao1 diversity than controls did. Controls had lower frequencies than patients of 4 or 5 TRBV segments, which included TRBV5-6, TRBV5-1 and TRBV20-1.

This CDR3 comprises 14 residues. The sequenced material came from blood. This rearrangement joins TRBV12-3 or TRBV12-4 to TRBJ2-7; perhaps TRBD1 as D (6 bases). The better agreement between TRBJ2-5 and the DNA end casts doubt on the J call. The TCR originated in a girl aged 5 to 17 with multiple sclerosis. The CDR3 reads CASSLVDRSTTQYF. The CDR3 bases are TGTGCCAGCAGTTTAGTAGACAGGTCAACGACCCAGTACTTC.